The clone carrying this TCR beta chain has at least ten counts. Its antigen is currently unknown. Trimming pared 4 bases from V and 6 bases from J, leaving 12 bases between. This CDR3 is built from 13 residues. The V gene's germline CDR1 is SGHRS and CDR2 YFSETQ. This entry comes from a study of blood T cells in healthy people across ages. General study points: A roughly linear age-dependent decrease characterized TCR beta diversity per million T cells.

Through a sample-barcoded 5' primer and a J-beta primer mix, a second PCR was run for about 6 to 12 cycles. TCRdb re-called the 5' RACE reads through MiXCR, storing one row per CDR3 protein. The sample carries 550,000 to 800,000 distinct CDR3 sequences, approximately 31% recorded once. The TCR originated in a woman at least 80 years old in good health. The chain links TRBV5-1 to TRBJ2-3; no firm D call. Sequenced material: blood. The CDR3 sequence: CASSPIGADTQYF. In nucleotides, the CDR3 is TGCGCCAGCAGCCCGATCGGCGCGGATACGCAGTATTTT.